A single sample is the source of the 25 T cell receptor beta chains below, sequenced in a study of control samples from healthy donors and cancer patients. The method was immunoSEQ multiplex PCR; TCRdb's version includes in-frame clones alone and lacks a portion of them. The sample consists of about 130,000 clones, 87% of them appearing once. Sequenced material: blood. The receptors derive from a young man in good health.

This chain connects TRBV30 to TRBJ2-3, with D perhaps matching TRBD1 or TRBD2 (5 bases each). The V end lost 3 bases, the J end lost 6 bases, and 16 bases lay between the germline ends. This CDR3 is 14 amino acids long. Germline V gives CDR1 GTSNPN, CDR2 SVGIG (reference sequence). Here the CDR3 reads CAWRRQRKGDTQYF. The CDR3 DNA reads as TGTGCCTGGAGGCGACAGCGGAAGGGGGATACGCAGTATTTT.

V is TRBV5-8 and J is TRBJ2-3; weak D call: TRBD1 (5 bases). The CDR3 contains 17 residues. The V and J ends lost 0 bases and 1 base respectively, with 15 bases between them. Germline assignment: CDR1 SGHTS and CDR2 YDEGEE. CDR3: CASSLVPGSLRTDTQYF. The CDR3 DNA is TGTGCCAGCAGCTTGGTCCCAGGGTCACTACGCACAGATACGCAGTATTTT.

The chain employs TRBV10-3 and TRBJ1-4, with 8 nucleotides matching TRBD1. Germline lookup yields CDR1 ENHRY and CDR2 SYGVKD. The J segment lost 7 bases and the V segment lost 0 bases, leaving 1 base of the junction unmatched. The CDR3 spans 14 residues. DNA of the CDR3: TGTGCCATCAGTGAGTCTCAGGGGGCTGAAAAACTGTTTTTT. Residues: CAISESQGAEKLFF.

The rearrangement links TRBV15 to TRBJ1-1; D gene uncertain. There are 16 residues in the CDR3. Germline V gives CDR1 LNHNV, CDR2 YYDKDF (reference sequence). Trimming took 1 base from V and 0 from J, leaving 12 bases between them. The CDR3 DNA is TGTGCCACCAGCAGAGTATCGGGAGGAGTGAACACTGAAGCTTTCTTT. Residues: CATSRVSGGVNTEAFF. Filled out from reference TRBV15 and TRBJ1-1, the complete variable domain reads DAMVIQNPRYQVTQFGKPVTLSCSQTLNHNVMYWYQQKSSQAPKLLFHYYDKDFNNEADTPDNFQSRRPNTSFCFLDIRSPGLGDTAMYLCATSRVSGGVNTEAFFGQGTRLTVV.

The V and J genes are TRBV12-1 and TRBJ2-2. TRBV12-1 is a pseudogene locus. The CDR3 contains 15 residues. CDR3 DNA: TGTGCCAGCAGCCTCCGGGGCCCATACACCGGGGAGCTGTTTTTT. Amino acid sequence: CASSLRGPYTGELFF.

The rearrangement links TRBV6-6 to TRBJ1-5, with D possibly matching TRBD1 (5 bases). CDR3 length: 15 amino acids. Germline lookup yields CDR1 MNHNY and CDR2 SVGAGI (reference sequence). Trimming removed 2 bases at V and 0 bases at J, with 8 bases between. CDR3 residues: CASSYQGTSNQPQHF. CDR3 in DNA: TGTGCCAGCAGTTACCAGGGCACTAGCAATCAGCCCCAGCATTTT.

This sequence joins TRBV29-1 and TRBJ1-2; no firm D call. CDR1 is SQVTM, CDR2 ANQGSEA, per germline. The CDR3 is made up of 12 amino acids. V shed 1 base and J shed 4 bases, with 7 bases lying between them. The CDR3 nucleotides are TGCAGCGTTGAAGGCCCTAGCTATGGCTACACCTTC. Amino acids: CSVEGPSYGYTF. The full variable domain, rest sourced from reference TRBV29-1 and TRBJ1-2, is SAVISQKPSRDICQRGTSLTIQCQVDSQVTMMFWYRQQPGQSLTLIATANQGSEATYESGFVIDKFPISRPNLTFSTLTVSNMSPEDSSIYLCSVEGPSYGYTFGSGTRLTVV.

This sequence joins TRBV19 and TRBJ1-1; 10 bases match TRBD1. CDR1 is LNHDA, CDR2 SQIVND, per germline (reference sequence). With 2 bases clipped from V and 2 bases from J, the junction kept 2 bases outside the gene matches. This CDR3 is 15 amino acids long. The CDR3 reads CASSIRQGANTEAFF. In DNA, the CDR3 is TGTGCCAGTAGTATACGACAGGGGGCCAACACTGAAGCTTTCTTT.

The chain recombines TRBV6-1 with TRBJ1-5; D remains unclear. CDR1 is MNHNS, CDR2 SASEGT, per germline. This CDR3 has 16 amino acids. V lost 2 bases to trimming and J lost 4 bases, with 15 bases between them. The CDR3 here is CASSEYRRESNQPQHF. DNA of the CDR3: TGTGCCAGCAGTGAATACCGCCGAGAGTCAAATCAGCCCCAGCATTTT.

This clone was picked up one time. The rearrangement links TRBV30 to TRBJ1-2; D is unresolved. Germline V gives CDR1 GTSNPN, CDR2 SVGIG (reference sequence). CDR3 length: 15 amino acids. V lost 3 bases and J lost 4, with 18 bases in between. CDR3 sequence reads: CAWRSGPSSSYGYTF. DNA of the CDR3: TGTGCCTGGAGATCCGGGCCTTCCTCATCCTATGGCTACACCTTC.

This sequence joins TRBV28 and TRBJ1-5; D gene ambiguous. V was clipped by 2 bases and J by 12 bases, with 11 bases between them. CDR1 is MDHEN and CDR2 is SYDVKM in the germline V gene. This CDR3 is 12 amino acids long. DNA of the CDR3: TGTGCCAGCAGTTTAGAACGAGTGGGCCAGCATTTT. It is translated as CASSLERVGQHF.

This clone was observed a few times. This sequence joins TRBV4-1 and TRBJ1-5; D is possibly TRBD1 (5 bases). This CDR3 contains 15 residues. V was pared by 5 bases and J by 4 bases, with 15 bases between. CDR1 is MGHRA, CDR2 YSYEKL, per germline. CDR3: CASSEHGTDNQPQHF. CDR3 sequence (DNA): TGCGCCAGCAGCGAACACGGGACGGATAATCAGCCCCAGCATTTT.

This sequence joins TRBV9 and TRBJ1-4; perhaps TRBD1 as D (6 bases). The V and J ends lost 4 bases and 11 bases respectively, with 9 bases between them. The CDR3 is 11 residues long. The germline gives CDR1 SGDLS, CDR2 YYNGEE. The CDR3: CASSTGHKLFF. CDR3 in DNA: TGTGCCAGCAGCACGGGACATAAACTGTTTTTT.

The chain joins TRBV30 to TRBJ2-5; possibly TRBD2 for D (5 bases). The germline V and J ends were trimmed by 1 base and 2 bases, with 5 bases remaining between them. The CDR3 is 12 residues long. Germline V gene sequence: CDR1 GTSNPN, CDR2 SVGIG (reference sequence). The CDR3 loop is CAWSAGQETQYF. The DNA of the CDR3 is TGTGCCTGGAGTGCGGGGCAAGAGACCCAGTACTTC.

This clone was recorded a few times. The J gene is TRBJ1-5, the V gene TRBV6-5, with no clear D. CDR3 size: 15 residues. Trimming left V 6 bases short and J 3 bases short, with 15 bases between. Germline lookup yields CDR1 MNHEY and CDR2 SVGAGI. CDR3 in DNA: TGTGCCAGCAGCCTAGACGGGATTCACAATCAGCCCCAGCATTTT. Amino acid sequence: CASSLDGIHNQPQHF.

The V gene is TRBV5-1, the J gene TRBJ1-1; 9 bases line up with TRBD1. The V segment lost 3 bases and the J segment 1 base; nucleotides outside the gene matches: 4. This CDR3 spans 15 amino acids. Per the germline V gene, CDR1 is SGHRS and CDR2 is YFSETQ. The CDR3 protein is CASSSGTGSNTEAFF. CDR3 sequence (DNA): TGCGCCAGCAGCTCCGGGACAGGGTCGAACACTGAAGCTTTCTTT.

J is TRBJ2-3 and V is TRBV5-1; no reliable D call. Germline loops: CDR1 SGHRS, CDR2 YFSETQ. The CDR3 has 15 amino acids. V was trimmed by 4 bases and J by 2 bases, leaving 14 bases between them. For the CDR3, the DNA is TGCGCCAGCAGCCCACGAGAGGTTTCCACAGATACGCAGTATTTT. Translating it yields CASSPREVSTDTQYF.

The chain recombines TRBV21-1 with TRBJ2-4; the table gives TRBD2 as D, unverified against the DNA. TRBV21-1 is marked as a pseudogene. The length of the CDR3 is 18 residues. CDR3 sequence (DNA): TGTGCCAGCAGCCAAACTAGCGGGAGGGCCGGGGCCAAAAACATTCAGTACTTC. Residues: CASSQTSGRAGAKNIQYF.

The chain is built from TRBV6-6 and TRBJ2-7; 8 nucleotides agree with TRBD1. CDR1 is MNHNY and CDR2 is SVGAGI in the germline V gene (reference sequence). The CDR3 is 15 amino acids. V was clipped by 0 bases and J by 2 bases; unmatched bases: 3. CDR3 in DNA: TGTGCCAGCAGTTACTCCGAGGACAGGGCCTACGAGCAGTACTTC. Protein product: CASSYSEDRAYEQYF.

As to this clone: Its ends do not fully match the called genes, so a read error is possible. V is TRBV7-3 and J is TRBJ2-7, with 8 bases that match TRBD1. The CDR3 has 13 amino acids. Germline V CDR1 and CDR2: SGHTA, FQGTGA. CDR3: CASSSSGTGPPDF. The CDR3 bases are TGTGCCAGCAGCTCCTCCGGGACAGGCCCCCCTGACTTC.

This rearrangement joins TRBV19 to TRBJ1-5, with D unclear. The germline V gene has CDR1 LNHDA and CDR2 SQIVND (reference sequence). The CDR3 sequence is 14 residues long. V shed 7 bases and J shed 3 bases, with 13 bases lying between them. The chain's CDR3 is CASTPDGYNQPQHF. Written as DNA, the CDR3 is TGTGCCAGTACCCCGGACGGCTACAATCAGCCCCAGCATTTT.

The chain employs TRBV15 and TRBJ2-5, with D possibly TRBD2 on 5 matching bases. V lost 5 bases and J 4 bases, leaving 11 bases between the germline ends. The CDR3 extends over 13 amino acids. CDR1 is LNHNV and CDR2 is YYDKDF in the germline V gene (reference sequence). DNA for the CDR3: TGTGCCACCAGCCCGGGATTCGCAGAGACCCAGTACTTC. Translated, it gives CATSPGFAETQYF.

The chain carries TRBV7-9 and TRBJ1-3; the D gene is possibly TRBD1 (6 bases). This CDR3 is 15 amino acids long. The germline V and J ends were trimmed by 0 bases and 3 bases, with 9 bases remaining between them. Germline assignment: CDR1 SEHNR and CDR2 FQNEAQ (reference sequence). The DNA of the CDR3 is TGTGCCAGCAGCTTAGCGCGGGACAATGGAAACACCATATATTTT. As protein: CASSLARDNGNTIYF.

In nucleotides, the CDR3 is TGCAGCGTTGAAGTAAGTAGAGGAGCGAACTACAATGAGCAGTTCTTC. Translation: CSVEVSRGANYNEQFF. This chain links TRBV29-1 with TRBJ2-1; D is uncertain. Germline V gene sequence: CDR1 SQVTM, CDR2 ANQGSEA. CDR3 length: 16 amino acids. V gave up 1 base and J gave up 3 bases, with 16 bases separating them.

The rearrangement joins TRBV19 to TRBJ2-7; D perhaps matches TRBD2 (5 bases). CDR3 length: 14 amino acids. The germline V gene encodes CDR1 LNHDA and CDR2 SQIVND (reference sequence). Trimming took 2 bases from V and 6 from J, leaving 14 bases between them. CDR3 protein: CASSIRVSEGEQYF. As DNA, the CDR3 is TGTGCCAGTAGTATAAGGGTTAGCGAGGGCGAGCAGTACTTC.